This T cell receptor beta chain was sequenced during a study of T cell responses to AZD1222 COVID-19 vaccine. Study as a whole: Second-dose schedules of about 4 or about 12 weeks were combined.

Assay used: immunoSEQ multiplex PCR; TCRdb lists only in-frame clones, some missing. In the table there are roughly 150,000 clones, over 85% of which are singletons. The receptor was derived from an adult in good health. The sample was peripheral blood, taken on day 0 of AZD1222 vaccination.

CDR3 DNA: TGTGCCAGCAGCCAAGATTTCGAGCCAGGACCAAAACTGTTTTTT. Translated, it gives CASSQDFEPGPKLFF. The chain carries TRBV4-2 and TRBJ1-4; unclear D gene. V lost 0 bases to trimming and J lost 10 bases, with 15 bases between them. The CDR3 length is 15 residues. Germline CDR1 LGHNA, CDR2 YNFKEQ.